This T cell receptor (beta chain) was sequenced in a study of CD8+CD57+ T cells in acquired aplastic anemia. TCR beta VDJ and CDR3 were profiled, and genomic DNA was the template. One entry per CDR3 protein, called by TCRdb with MiXCR from the reads. The sample carries 150,000 or so distinct CDR3 sequences, around 60% recorded once. Remarks on this clonotype: Its target is unknown.

The V end lost 10 bases, the J end lost 0 bases, and 16 bases lay between the germline ends. This CDR3 is built from 15 residues. Germline V gene sequence: CDR1 SEHNR, CDR2 FQNEAQ (reference sequence). Overall study findings and caveats: Overlap between patients and controls comprised 25 to 30 CD8+ CDR3 sequences.

Source material: sorted CD4+, CD8+, or CD8+CD57+ T cells (not recorded which) from PBMCs. The TCR sequence derives from a human donor in good health. The chain has TRBV7-9 and TRBJ2-1; no clear D. The CDR3 protein is CATRRATLSYNEQFF. The CDR3 DNA sequence: TGTGCCACACGAAGGGCGACGCTCTCCTACAATGAGCAGTTCTTC.